These 14 T cell receptor beta chains originate from one sample sequenced in a study of blood T cell repertoires in COVID-19. Data came from immunoSEQ multiplex PCR; TCRdb stores just in-frame clones and leaves some out. The sample gives about 34,000 clones, about 89% of which show up once; around 13% is in the top ten. Sequencing was performed on peripheral blood. These receptors came from a man in his 70s with active COVID-19.

The chain joins TRBV19 to TRBJ1-2; 8 nucleotides line up with TRBD1. Germline V CDR1 and CDR2: LNHDA, SQIVND (reference sequence). V was pared by 3 bases and J by 2 bases, with 2 bases of the junction left unmatched. The CDR3 sequence is 14 residues long. The CDR3 reads CASSMDRVNYGYTF. In DNA form, the CDR3 reads TGTGCCAGTAGTATGGACAGGGTGAACTATGGCTACACCTTC.

CDR3 residues: CASSKVGIRRGDTQYF. CDR3 coding DNA: TGTGCCAGCAGCAAAGTTGGCATAAGAAGGGGGGATACGCAGTATTTT. The rearrangement uses TRBV21-1 and TRBJ2-3; the D call of TRBD1 is as the table states it, not checked on the DNA. TRBV21-1 is a pseudogene. The CDR3 is made up of 16 amino acids.

This rearrangement joins TRBV21-1 to TRBJ2-7; TRBD2 is the table's D call and was not checked against the DNA. TRBV21-1 is deemed a pseudogene. The CDR3 is 16 amino acids. The CDR3 nucleotides are TGTGCCAACCTGGAGGGAAACCAAACTAGCGGGTACGAGCAGTACTTC. Amino acids: CANLEGNQTSGYEQYF.

Only one count was recorded for this clone. The CDR3 spells CASSQLTGGGSPLHF. CDR3 coding DNA: TGCGCCAGCAGCCAATTGACAGGGGGTGGTTCACCCCTCCACTTT. The chain combines TRBV4-1 with TRBJ1-6; 9 bases are a match to TRBD1. V lost 2 bases and J lost 9; bases outside the gene matches: 5. Germline loops: CDR1 MGHRA, CDR2 YSYEKL. CDR3 size: 15 residues.

The chain couples TRBV11-2 to TRBJ2-3, with 10 nucleotides matching TRBD2. J gave up 9 bases and V 4 bases, and 10 bases lay outside the gene matches. Germline V CDR1 and CDR2: SGHAT, FQNNGV. This CDR3 is 15 amino acids long. The CDR3 nucleotides read TGTGCCAGCAGCTATAGCGGGAGGTCGGAATGGACGCAGTATTTT. Protein: CASSYSGRSEWTQYF.

The gene calls are TRBV10-3 and TRBJ2-7; TRBD1 is a possible D gene (8 bases). The CDR3 consists of 14 residues. The V and J ends lost 11 bases and 4 bases respectively, with 21 bases between them. Germline V CDR1 and CDR2: ENHRY, SYGVKD. The CDR3: CAAGQRDRNYEQYF. The CDR3 bases are TGTGCCGCAGGGCAGCGGGACAGGAATTACGAGCAGTACTTC.

This chain joins TRBV6-1 and TRBJ1-5, with TRBD1 as a possible D gene (5 bases). The CDR3 covers 16 residues. The germline V gene encodes CDR1 MNHNS and CDR2 SASEGT. The V end was cut by 0 bases, the J end by 4 bases, with 13 bases between. The CDR3 DNA follows: TGTGCCAGCAGTGAAGCAAGCGGGGCGCAAAATCAGCCCCAGCATTTT. Translated, it gives CASSEASGAQNQPQHF.

The chain is built from TRBV7-2 and TRBJ2-7; 9 bases are shared with TRBD2. From germline, CDR1 is SGHTA and CDR2 FQGNSA. V shed 1 base, J shed 3 bases, and the junction held 7 bases outside the gene matches. This CDR3 is 16 amino acids long. As DNA, the CDR3 is TGTGCCAGCAGCTTAGTTGGTGCGGGAGGGAACTACGAGCAGTACTTC. Its protein product is CASSLVGAGGNYEQYF.

The chain uses TRBV12-3 or TRBV12-4 and TRBJ1-1, with TRBD1 identical over 7 bases. With 2 bases clipped from V and 12 bases from J, the junction kept 6 bases outside the gene matches. The CDR3 has 12 residues. The CDR3 DNA is TGTGCCAGCAGTTTACTGGGACAGCCGACTTTCTTT. Protein sequence: CASSLLGQPTFF.

This chain uses TRBV7-2 with TRBJ2-2, with TRBD1 matching over 7 bases. The CDR3 covers 16 residues. Germline V CDR1 and CDR2: SGHTA, FQGNSA. The V segment lost 5 bases and the J segment 1 base; nucleotides outside the gene matches: 7. The CDR3 sequence: CASSPQGTENTGELFF. Here the CDR3 DNA reads TGTGCCAGCAGCCCCCAGGGGACAGAGAACACCGGGGAGCTGTTTTTT. Using reference TRBV7-2 and TRBJ2-2 for the parts outside the CDR3, the full variable domain is GAGVSQSPSNKVTEKGKDVELRCDPISGHTALYWYRQSLGQGLEFLIYFQGNSAPDKSGLPSDRFSAERTGGSVSTLTIQRTQQEDSAVYLCASSPQGTENTGELFFGEGSRLTVL.

V and J are TRBV11-2 and TRBJ2-7, with 9 bases aligning to TRBD2. The V and J ends lost 1 base and 0 bases, in that order; junction bases with no gene match: 4. The CDR3 consists of 16 residues. Germline CDR1 is SGHAT and CDR2 is FQNNGV. CDR3 region: CASSLALAGNSYEQYF. The DNA for the CDR3 is TGTGCCAGCAGCTTAGCACTAGCGGGTAACTCCTACGAGCAGTACTTC.

The rearrangement joins TRBV7-2 to TRBJ2-1; TRBD1 might be the D (6 bases). The CDR3 has 16 amino acids. CDR1 and CDR2 from the germline V gene are SGHTA and FQGNSA. Trimming left V 0 bases short and J 4 bases short, with 13 bases between. The CDR3 sequence: CASSLATGLGYNEQFF. The CDR3, as DNA: TGTGCCAGCAGCTTAGCAACAGGGCTAGGATACAATGAGCAGTTCTTC.

The chain has TRBV10-1 and TRBJ2-7; 14 nucleotides align to TRBD2. The CDR3 is made up of 16 amino acids. With 0 bases clipped from V and 4 bases from J, the junction kept 2 bases outside the gene matches. Germline V gene lookup returns CDR1 WNHNN and CDR2 SYGVQD (reference sequence). The CDR3 sequence is CASSESGLAGEYEQYF. The CDR3 DNA follows: TGCGCCAGCAGTGAGTCGGGACTAGCGGGAGAATACGAGCAGTACTTC.

The chain couples TRBV3-1 (or the pseudogene TRBV3-2) to TRBJ1-1, with a possible D match to TRBD1 (6 bases). CDR1 LGHDT and CDR2 YNNKEL come from the germline V gene (reference sequence). CDR3 length: 15 amino acids. Deletions cut 1 base from V and 8 bases from J, with 17 bases between. The DNA for the CDR3 is TGTGCCAGCAGCCAAGGCCCAGAAACACAGGGAGAAGCTTTCTTT. Translated: CASSQGPETQGEAFF.